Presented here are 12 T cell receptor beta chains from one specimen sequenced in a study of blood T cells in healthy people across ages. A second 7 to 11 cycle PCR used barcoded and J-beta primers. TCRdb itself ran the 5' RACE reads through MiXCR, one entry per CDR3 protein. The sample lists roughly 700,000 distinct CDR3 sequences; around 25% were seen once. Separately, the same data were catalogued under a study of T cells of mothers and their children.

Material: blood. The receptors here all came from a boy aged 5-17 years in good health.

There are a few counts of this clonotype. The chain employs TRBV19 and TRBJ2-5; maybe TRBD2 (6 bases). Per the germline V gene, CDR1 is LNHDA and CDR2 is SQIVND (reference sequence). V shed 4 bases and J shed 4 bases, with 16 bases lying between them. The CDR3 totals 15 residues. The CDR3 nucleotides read TGTGCCAGTAGTAACCAGGAGGGTTTTCTAGAGACCCAGTACTTC. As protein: CASSNQEGFLETQYF.

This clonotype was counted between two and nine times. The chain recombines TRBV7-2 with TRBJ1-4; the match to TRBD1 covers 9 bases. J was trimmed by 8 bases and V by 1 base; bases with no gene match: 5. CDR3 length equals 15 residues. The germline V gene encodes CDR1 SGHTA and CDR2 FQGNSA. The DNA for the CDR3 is TGTGCCAGCAGCTTAGGGGGACAGGGAAGAGAAAAACTGTTTTTT. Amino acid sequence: CASSLGGQGREKLFF.

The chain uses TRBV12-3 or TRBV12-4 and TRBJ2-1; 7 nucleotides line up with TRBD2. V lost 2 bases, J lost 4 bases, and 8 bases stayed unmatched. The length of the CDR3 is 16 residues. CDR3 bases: TGTGCCAGCAGTTTATTCGGCGGGGGAGTTTACAATGAGCAGTTCTTC. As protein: CASSLFGGGVYNEQFF.

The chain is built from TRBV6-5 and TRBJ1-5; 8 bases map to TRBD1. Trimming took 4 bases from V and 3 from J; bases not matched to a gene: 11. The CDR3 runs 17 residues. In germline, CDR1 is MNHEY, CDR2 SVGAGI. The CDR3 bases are TGTGCCAGCAGTTCCCAGGGGGCCCGAAACAACAATCAGCCCCAGCATTTT. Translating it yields CASSSQGARNNNQPQHF.

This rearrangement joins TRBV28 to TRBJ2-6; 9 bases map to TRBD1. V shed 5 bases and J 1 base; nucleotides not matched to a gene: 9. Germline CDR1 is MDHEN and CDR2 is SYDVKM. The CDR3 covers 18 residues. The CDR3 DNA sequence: TGTGCCAGCAGTGAGGACAGGGGCTCCCTGTCTGGGGCCAACGTCCTGACTTTC. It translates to CASSEDRGSLSGANVLTF.

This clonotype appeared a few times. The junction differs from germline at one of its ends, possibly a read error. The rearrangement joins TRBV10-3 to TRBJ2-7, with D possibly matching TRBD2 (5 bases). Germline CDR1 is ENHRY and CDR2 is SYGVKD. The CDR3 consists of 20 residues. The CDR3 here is CAISESGARETVGSPYEQYF. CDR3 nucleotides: TGTGCCATCAGTGAGTCGGGAGCGAGGGAAACGGTAGGGTCCCCCTACGAGCAGTACTTT.

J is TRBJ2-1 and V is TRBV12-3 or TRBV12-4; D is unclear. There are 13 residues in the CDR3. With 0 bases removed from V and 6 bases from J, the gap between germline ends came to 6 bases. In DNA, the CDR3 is TGTGCCAGCAGTTTAGCGCTAGTCAATGAGCAGTTCTTC. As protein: CASSLALVNEQFF.

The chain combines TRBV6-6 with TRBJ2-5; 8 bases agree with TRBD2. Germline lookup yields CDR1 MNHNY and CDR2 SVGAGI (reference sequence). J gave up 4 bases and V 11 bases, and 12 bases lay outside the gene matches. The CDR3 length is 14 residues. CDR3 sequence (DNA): TGTGCCGCAGCGGGACTAGAAAAGAGAGAGACCCAGTACTTC. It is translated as CAAAGLEKRETQYF.

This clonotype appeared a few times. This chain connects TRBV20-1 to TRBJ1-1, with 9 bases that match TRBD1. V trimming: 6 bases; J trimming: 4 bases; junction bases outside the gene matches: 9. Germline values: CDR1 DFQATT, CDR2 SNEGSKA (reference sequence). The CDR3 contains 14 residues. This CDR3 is CSAPNRDRATEAFF. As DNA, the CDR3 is TGCAGTGCCCCAAACCGGGACAGGGCCACTGAAGCTTTCTTT.

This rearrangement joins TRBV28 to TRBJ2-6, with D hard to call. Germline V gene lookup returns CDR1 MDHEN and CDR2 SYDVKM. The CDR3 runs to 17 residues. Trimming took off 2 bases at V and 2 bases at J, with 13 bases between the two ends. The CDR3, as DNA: TGTGCCAGCAGTTTAGACCCCTCGAGTACTGGGGCCAACGTCCTGACTTTC. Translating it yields CASSLDPSSTGANVLTF.

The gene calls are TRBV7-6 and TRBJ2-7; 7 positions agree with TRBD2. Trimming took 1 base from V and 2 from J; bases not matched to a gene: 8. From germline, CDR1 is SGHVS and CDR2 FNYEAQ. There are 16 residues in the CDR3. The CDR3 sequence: CASSLDGGSIPYEQYF. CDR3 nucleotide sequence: TGTGCCAGCAGCTTAGACGGCGGGAGCATCCCCTACGAGCAGTACTTC. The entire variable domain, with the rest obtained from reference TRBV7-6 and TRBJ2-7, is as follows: GAGVSQSPRYKVTKRGQDVALRCDPISGHVSLYWYRQALGQGPEFLTYFNYEAQQDKSGLPNDRFSAERPEGSISTLTIQRTEQRDSAMYRCASSLDGGSIPYEQYFGPGTRLTVT.

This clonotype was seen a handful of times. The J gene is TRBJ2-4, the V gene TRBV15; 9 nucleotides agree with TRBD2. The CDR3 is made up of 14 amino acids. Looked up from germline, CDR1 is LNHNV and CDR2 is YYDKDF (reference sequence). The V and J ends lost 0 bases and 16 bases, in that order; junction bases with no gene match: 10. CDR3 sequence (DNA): TGTGCCACCAGCAGAGATGGGGCGGGGGGACTAGCTTACTTC. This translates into CATSRDGAGGLAYF.